This TCR beta chain was profiled in a study of T cell changes during pregnancy in multiple sclerosis. Here immunoSEQ multiplex PCR was the method, and the copy in TCRdb shows in-frame clones only, minus some. The data contain tens of thousands of clones, nearly 90% of them seen just once; the ten biggest clones take up about 1.2%. This clone came up a few times. Trimming pared 3 bases from V and 0 bases from J, leaving 5 bases between. CDR1 and CDR2 (germline): GTSNPN, SVGIG (reference sequence). The CDR3 is 12 amino acids. This sequence was found in a female donor with multiple sclerosis, enrolled in a pregnancy study. This chain uses TRBV30 with TRBJ1-1, with D hard to call. The source was CD4+ T cells from peripheral blood mononuclear cells, collected after pregnancy. CDR3 nucleotide sequence: TGTGCCTGGAGCCAGTTGAACACTGAAGCTTTCTTT. This encodes CAWSQLNTEAFF.